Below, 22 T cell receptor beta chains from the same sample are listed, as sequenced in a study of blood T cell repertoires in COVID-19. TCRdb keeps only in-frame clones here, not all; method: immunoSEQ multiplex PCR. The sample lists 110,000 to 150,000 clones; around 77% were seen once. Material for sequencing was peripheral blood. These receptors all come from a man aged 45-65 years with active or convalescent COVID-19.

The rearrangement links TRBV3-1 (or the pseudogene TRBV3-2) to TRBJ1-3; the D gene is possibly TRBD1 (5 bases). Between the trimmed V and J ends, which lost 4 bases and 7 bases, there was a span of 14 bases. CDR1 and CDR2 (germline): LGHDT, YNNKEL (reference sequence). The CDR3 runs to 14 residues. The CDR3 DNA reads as TGTGCCAGCAGCCGATTGGACACCCGGAACACCATATATTTT. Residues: CASSRLDTRNTIYF.

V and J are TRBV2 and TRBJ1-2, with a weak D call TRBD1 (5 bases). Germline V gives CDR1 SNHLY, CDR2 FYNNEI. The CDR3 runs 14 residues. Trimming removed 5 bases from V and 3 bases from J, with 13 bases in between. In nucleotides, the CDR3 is TGTGCCAGCAGTCAGGGAAAGGGGTACTATGGCTACACCTTC. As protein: CASSQGKGYYGYTF.

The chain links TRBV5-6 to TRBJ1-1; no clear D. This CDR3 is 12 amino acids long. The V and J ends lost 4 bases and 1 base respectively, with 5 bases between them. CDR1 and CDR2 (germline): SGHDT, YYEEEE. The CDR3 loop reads CASSRGNTEAFF. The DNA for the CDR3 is TGTGCCAGCAGCCGAGGGAACACTGAAGCTTTCTTT.

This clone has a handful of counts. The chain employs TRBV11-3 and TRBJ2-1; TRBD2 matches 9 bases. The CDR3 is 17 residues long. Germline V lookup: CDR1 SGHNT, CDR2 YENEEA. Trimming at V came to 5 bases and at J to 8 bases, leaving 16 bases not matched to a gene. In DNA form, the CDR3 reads TGTGCCAGCAGCCCTCGGCTATTAGCGGGGGCTACGGATGAGCAGTTCTTC. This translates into CASSPRLLAGATDEQFF.

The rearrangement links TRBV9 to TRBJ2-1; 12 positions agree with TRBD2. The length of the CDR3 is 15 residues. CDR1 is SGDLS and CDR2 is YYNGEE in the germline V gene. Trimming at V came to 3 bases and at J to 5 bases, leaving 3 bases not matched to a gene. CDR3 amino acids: CASSASGRGDNEQFF. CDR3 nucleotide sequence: TGTGCCAGCAGCGCTAGCGGGAGGGGGGACAATGAGCAGTTCTTC.

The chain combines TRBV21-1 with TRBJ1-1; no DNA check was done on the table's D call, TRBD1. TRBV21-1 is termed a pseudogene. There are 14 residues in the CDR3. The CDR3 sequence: CASSPRARQEEAFF. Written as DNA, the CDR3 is TGTGCCAGCAGCCCCCGGGCGAGACAGGAAGAAGCTTTCTTT.

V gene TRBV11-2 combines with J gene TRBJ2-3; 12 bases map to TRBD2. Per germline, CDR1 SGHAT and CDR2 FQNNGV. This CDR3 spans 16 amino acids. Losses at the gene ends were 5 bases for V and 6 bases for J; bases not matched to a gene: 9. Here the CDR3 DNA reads TGTGCCAGCAGCCAGAGGACTAGCGGGATAGTGGATACGCAGTATTTT. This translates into CASSQRTSGIVDTQYF.

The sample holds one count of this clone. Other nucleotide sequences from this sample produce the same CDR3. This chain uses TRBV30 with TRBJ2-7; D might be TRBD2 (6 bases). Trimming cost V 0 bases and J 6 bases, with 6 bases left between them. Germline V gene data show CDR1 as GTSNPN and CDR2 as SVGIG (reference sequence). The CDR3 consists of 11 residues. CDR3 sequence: CAWSVGGEQYF. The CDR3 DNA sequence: TGTGCCTGGAGTGTGGGAGGCGAGCAGTACTTC.

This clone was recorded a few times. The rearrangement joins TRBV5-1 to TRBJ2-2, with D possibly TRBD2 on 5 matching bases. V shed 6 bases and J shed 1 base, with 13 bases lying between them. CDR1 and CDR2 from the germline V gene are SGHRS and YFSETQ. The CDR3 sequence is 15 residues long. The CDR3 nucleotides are TGCGCCAGCAACACTCTAGCTATGAACACCGGGGAGCTGTTTTTT. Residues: CASNTLAMNTGELFF. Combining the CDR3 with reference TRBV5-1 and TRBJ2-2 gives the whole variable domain KAGVTQTPRYLIKTRGQQVTLSCSPISGHRSVSWYQQTPGQGLQFLFEYFSETQRNKGNFPGRFSGRQFSNSRSEMNVSTLELGDSALYLCASNTLAMNTGELFFGEGSRLTVL.

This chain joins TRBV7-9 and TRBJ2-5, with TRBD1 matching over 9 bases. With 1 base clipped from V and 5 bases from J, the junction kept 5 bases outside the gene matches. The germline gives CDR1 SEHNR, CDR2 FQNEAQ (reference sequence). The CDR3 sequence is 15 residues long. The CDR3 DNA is TGTGCCAGCAGCTTAGGACAGGGGGTCCGGGAGACCCAGTACTTC. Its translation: CASSLGQGVRETQYF.

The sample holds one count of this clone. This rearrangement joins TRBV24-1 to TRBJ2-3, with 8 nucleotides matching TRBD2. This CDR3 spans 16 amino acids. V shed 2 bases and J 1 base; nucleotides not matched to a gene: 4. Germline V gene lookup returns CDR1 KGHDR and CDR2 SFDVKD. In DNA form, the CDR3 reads TGTGCCACCAGTGATTCTGGACTAGCTGGCACAGATACGCAGTATTTT. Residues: CATSDSGLAGTDTQYF.

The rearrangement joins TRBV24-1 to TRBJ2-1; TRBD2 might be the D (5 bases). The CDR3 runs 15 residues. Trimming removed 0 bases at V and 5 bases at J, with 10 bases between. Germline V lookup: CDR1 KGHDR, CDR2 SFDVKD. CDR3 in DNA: TGTGCCACCAGTGATTTGCGGGGAAGGGACAATGAGCAGTTCTTC. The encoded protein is CATSDLRGRDNEQFF.

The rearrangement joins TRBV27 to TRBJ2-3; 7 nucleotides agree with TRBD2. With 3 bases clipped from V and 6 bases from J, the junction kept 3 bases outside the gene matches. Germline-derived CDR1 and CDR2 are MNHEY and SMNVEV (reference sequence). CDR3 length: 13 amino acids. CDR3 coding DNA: TGTGCCAGCAGTTTGGGGGGGTGGGATACGCAGTATTTT. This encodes CASSLGGWDTQYF.

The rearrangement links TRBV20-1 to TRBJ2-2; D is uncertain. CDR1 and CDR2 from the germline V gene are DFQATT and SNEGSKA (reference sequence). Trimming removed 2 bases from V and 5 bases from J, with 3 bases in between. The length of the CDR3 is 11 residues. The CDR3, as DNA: TGCAGTGCTAGATCGACCGGGGAGCTGTTTTTT. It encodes CSARSTGELFF.

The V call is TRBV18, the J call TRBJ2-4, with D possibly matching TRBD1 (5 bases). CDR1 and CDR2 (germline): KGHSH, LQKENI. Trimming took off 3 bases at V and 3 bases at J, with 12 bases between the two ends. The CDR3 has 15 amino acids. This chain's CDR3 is CASSPTDVGKNIQYF. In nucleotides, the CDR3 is TGTGCCAGCTCACCGACAGACGTGGGCAAAAACATTCAGTACTTC.

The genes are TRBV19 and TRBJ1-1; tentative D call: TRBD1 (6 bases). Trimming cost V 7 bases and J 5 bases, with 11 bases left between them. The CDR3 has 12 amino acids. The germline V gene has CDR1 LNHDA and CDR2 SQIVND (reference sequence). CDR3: CASITRGTEAFF. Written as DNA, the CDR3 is TGTGCCAGTATTACCAGGGGAACTGAAGCTTTCTTT.

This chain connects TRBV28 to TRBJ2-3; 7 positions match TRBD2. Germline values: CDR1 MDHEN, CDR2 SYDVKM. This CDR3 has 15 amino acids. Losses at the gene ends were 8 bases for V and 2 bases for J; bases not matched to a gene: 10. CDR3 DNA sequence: TGTGCCAGCGTGGAAACTAGCGTCTACACAGATACGCAGTATTTT. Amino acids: CASVETSVYTDTQYF.

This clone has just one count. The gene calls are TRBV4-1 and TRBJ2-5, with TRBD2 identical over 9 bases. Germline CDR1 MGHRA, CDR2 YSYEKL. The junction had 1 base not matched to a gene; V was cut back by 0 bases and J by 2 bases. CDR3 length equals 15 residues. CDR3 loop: CASSQETSGQETQYF. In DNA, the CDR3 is TGCGCCAGCAGCCAAGAGACTAGCGGTCAAGAGACCCAGTACTTC.

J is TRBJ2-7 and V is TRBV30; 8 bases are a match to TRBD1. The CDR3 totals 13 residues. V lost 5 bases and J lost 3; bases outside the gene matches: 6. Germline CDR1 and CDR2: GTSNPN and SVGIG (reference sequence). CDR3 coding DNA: TGTGCCTGGGGGGGCAGGGGGCTCTACGAGCAGTACTTC. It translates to CAWGGRGLYEQYF. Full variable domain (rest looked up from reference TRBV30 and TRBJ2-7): SQTIHQWPATLVQPVGSPLSLECTVEGTSNPNLYWYRQAAGRGLQLLFYSVGIGQISSEVPQNLSASRPQDRQFILSSKKLLLSDSGFYLCAWGGRGLYEQYFGPGTRLTVT.

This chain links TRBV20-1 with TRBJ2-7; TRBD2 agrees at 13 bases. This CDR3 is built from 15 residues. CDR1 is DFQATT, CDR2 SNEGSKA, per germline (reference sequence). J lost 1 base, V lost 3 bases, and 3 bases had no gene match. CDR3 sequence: CSASGTSGVSYEQYF. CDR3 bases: TGCAGTGCTAGTGGGACTAGCGGGGTATCCTACGAGCAGTACTTC.

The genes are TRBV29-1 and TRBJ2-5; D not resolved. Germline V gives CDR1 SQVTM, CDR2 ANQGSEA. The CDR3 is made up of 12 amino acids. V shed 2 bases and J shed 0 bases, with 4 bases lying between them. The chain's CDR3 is CSVERYQETQYF. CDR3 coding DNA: TGCAGCGTTGAACGGTACCAAGAGACCCAGTACTTC.

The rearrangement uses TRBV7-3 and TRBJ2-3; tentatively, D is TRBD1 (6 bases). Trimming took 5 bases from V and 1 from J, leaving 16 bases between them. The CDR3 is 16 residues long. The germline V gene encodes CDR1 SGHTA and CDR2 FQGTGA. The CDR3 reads CASSPTGSPGTDTQYF. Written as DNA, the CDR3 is TGTGCCAGCAGCCCTACAGGGTCGCCGGGCACAGATACGCAGTATTTT. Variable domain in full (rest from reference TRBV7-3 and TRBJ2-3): GAGVSQTPSNKVTEKGKYVELRCDPISGHTALYWYRQSLGQGPEFLIYFQGTGAADDSGLPNDRFFAVRPEGSVSTLKIQRTERGDSAVYLCASSPTGSPGTDTQYFGPGTRLTVL.